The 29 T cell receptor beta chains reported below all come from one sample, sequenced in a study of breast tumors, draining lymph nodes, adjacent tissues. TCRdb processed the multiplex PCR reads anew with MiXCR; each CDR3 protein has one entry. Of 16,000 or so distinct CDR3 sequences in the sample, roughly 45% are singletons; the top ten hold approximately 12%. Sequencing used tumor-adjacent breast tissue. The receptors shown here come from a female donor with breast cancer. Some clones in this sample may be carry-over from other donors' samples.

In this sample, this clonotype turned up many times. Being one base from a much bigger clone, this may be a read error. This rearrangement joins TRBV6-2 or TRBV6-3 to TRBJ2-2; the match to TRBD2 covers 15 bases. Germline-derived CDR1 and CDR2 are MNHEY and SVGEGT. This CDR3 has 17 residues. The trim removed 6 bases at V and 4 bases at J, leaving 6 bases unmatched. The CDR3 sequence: CASSRTSGGARTGELFF. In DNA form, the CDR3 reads TGTGCCAGCAGCCGGACTAGCGGGGGGGCGCGCACCGGGGAGCTGTTTTTT.

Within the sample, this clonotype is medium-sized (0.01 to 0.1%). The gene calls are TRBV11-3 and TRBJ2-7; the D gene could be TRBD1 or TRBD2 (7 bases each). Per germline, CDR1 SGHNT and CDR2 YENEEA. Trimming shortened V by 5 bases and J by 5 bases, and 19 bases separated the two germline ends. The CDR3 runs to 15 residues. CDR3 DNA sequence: TGTGCCAGCAGCGCCTGGGAGGGGGCAGGAGACGAGCAGTACTTC. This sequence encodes CASSAWEGAGDEQYF.

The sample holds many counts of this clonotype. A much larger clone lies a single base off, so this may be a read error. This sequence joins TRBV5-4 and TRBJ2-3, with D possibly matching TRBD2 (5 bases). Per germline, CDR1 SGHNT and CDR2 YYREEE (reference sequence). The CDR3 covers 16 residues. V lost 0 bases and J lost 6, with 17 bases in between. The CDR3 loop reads CASSLGSARSFDTQYF. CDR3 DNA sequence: TGTGCCAGCAGCTTGGGTAGCGCGAGGTCATTTGATACGCAGTATTTT.

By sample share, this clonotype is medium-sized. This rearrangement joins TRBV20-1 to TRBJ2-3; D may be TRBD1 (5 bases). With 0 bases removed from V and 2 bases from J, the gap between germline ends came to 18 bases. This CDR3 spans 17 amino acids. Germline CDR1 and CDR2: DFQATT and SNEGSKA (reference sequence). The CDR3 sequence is CSARDLNFLTATDTQYF. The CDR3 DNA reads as TGCAGTGCTAGAGACTTGAATTTTTTGACAGCCACAGATACGCAGTATTTT.

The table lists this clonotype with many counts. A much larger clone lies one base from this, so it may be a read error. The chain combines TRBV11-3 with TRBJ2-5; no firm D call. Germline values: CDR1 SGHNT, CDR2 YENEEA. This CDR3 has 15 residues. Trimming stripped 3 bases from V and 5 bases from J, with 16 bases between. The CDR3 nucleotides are TGTGCCAGCAGCTTGGATCTTTCGGCACGGGAGACCCAGTACTTC. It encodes CASSLDLSARETQYF.

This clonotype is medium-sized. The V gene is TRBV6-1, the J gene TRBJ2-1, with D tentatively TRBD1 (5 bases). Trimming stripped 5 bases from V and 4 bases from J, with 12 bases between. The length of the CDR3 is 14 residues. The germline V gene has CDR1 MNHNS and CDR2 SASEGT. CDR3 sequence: CASSSMQGYNEQFF. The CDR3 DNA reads TGTGCCAGCAGTTCTATGCAGGGTTACAATGAGCAGTTCTTC.

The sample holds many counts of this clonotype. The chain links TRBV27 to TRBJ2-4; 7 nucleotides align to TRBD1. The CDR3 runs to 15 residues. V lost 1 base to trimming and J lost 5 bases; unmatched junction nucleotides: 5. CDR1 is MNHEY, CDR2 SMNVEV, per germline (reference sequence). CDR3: CASSLYGTVQNIQYF. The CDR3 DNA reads TGTGCCAGCAGTTTATACGGGACAGTGCAAAACATTCAGTACTTC.

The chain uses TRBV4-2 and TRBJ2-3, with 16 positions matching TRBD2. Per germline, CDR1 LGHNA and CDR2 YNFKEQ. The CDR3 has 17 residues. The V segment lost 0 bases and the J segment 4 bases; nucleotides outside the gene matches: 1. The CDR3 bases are TGTGCCAGCAGCCAAGATGGGACTAGCGGGGGGGCAGATACGCAGTATTTT. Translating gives CASSQDGTSGGADTQYF.

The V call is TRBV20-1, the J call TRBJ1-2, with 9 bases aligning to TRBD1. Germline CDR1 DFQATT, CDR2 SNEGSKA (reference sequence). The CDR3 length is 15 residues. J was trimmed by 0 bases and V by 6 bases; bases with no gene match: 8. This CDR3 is CSARDREDANYGYTF. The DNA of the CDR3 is TGCAGTGCAAGGGACAGGGAGGACGCTAACTATGGCTACACCTTC.

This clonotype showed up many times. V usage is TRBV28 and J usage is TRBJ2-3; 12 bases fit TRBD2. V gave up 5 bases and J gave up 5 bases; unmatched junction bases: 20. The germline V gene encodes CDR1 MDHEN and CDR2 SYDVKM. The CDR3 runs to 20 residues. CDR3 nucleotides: TGTGCCAGCAGTAGTCGACTGATAGGACTAGCGGGACGTTCCCGAGATACGCAGTATTTT. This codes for CASSSRLIGLAGRSRDTQYF.

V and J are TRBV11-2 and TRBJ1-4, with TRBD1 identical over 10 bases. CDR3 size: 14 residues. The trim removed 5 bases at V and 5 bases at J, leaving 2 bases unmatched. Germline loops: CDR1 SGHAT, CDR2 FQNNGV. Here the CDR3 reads CASSMGQGNEKLFF. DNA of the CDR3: TGTGCCAGCAGCATGGGACAGGGGAATGAAAAACTGTTTTTT.

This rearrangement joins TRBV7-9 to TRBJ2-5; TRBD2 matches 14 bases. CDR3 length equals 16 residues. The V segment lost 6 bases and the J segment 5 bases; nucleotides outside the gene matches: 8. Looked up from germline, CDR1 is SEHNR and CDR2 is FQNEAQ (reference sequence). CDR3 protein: CASRSTSGGAGETQYF. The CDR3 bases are TGTGCCAGCAGGTCGACTAGCGGGGGGGCCGGTGAGACCCAGTACTTC.

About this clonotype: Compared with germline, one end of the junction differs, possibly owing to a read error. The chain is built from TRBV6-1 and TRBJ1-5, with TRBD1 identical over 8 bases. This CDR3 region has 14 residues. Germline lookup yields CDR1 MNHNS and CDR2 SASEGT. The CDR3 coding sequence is TGTACCAGCAGGGGGCTTAGTGGCAATCAGCCCCAGCATTTT. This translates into CTSRGLSGNQPQHF.

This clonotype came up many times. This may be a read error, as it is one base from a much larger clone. CDR3 in DNA: TGCAGTGCTGTTAGGGACCAAGAGACCCCGTACTTC. Translated, it gives CSAVRDQETPYF. The chain carries TRBV20-1 and TRBJ2-5; D assignment may be TRBD1 or TRBD2 (5 bases each). The CDR3 consists of 12 residues. The germline V gene has CDR1 DFQATT and CDR2 SNEGSKA (reference sequence).

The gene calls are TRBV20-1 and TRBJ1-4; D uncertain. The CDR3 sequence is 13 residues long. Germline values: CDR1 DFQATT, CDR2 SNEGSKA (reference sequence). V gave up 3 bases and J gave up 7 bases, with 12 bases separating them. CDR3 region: CSASGWGGEKLFF. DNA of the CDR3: TGCAGTGCTAGCGGTTGGGGAGGTGAAAAACTGTTTTTT.

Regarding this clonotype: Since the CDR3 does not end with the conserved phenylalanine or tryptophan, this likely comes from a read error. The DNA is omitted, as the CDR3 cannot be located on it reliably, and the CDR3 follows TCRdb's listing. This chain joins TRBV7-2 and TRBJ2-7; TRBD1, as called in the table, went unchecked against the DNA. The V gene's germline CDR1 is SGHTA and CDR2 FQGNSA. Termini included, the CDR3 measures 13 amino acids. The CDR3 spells CASSLSPSKDNYC.

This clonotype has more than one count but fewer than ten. This CDR3 is CASSFRLAGGDEQYF. Here the CDR3 DNA reads TGCGCCAGCAGCTTCCGACTAGCGGGGGGAGACGAGCAGTACTTC. The chain joins TRBV4-3 to TRBJ2-7; 13 bases align to TRBD2. The CDR3 contains 15 residues. The junction had 6 bases not matched to a gene; V was cut back by 5 bases and J by 5 bases. Germline loops: CDR1 LGHNA, CDR2 YSLEER.

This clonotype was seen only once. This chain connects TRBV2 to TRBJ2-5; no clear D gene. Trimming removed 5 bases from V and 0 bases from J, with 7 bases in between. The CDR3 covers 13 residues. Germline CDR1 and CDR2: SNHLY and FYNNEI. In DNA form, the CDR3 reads TGTGCCAGCAGTCTCGGGTACCAAGAGACCCAGTACTTC. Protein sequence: CASSLGYQETQYF.

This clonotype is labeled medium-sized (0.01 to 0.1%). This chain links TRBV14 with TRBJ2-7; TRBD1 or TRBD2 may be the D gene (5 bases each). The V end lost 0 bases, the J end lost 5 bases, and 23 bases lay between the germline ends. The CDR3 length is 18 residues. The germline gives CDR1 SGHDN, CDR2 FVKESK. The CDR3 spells CASSQDRRASGDVDEQYF. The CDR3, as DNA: TGTGCCAGCAGCCAAGACCGCAGGGCTTCCGGGGATGTGGACGAGCAGTACTTC.

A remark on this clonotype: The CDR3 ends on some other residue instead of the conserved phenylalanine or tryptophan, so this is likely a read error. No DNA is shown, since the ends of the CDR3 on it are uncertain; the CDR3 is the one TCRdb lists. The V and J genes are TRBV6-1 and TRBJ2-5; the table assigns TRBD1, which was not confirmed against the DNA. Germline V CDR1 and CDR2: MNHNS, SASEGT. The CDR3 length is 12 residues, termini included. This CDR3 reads CASSEGRGALYY.

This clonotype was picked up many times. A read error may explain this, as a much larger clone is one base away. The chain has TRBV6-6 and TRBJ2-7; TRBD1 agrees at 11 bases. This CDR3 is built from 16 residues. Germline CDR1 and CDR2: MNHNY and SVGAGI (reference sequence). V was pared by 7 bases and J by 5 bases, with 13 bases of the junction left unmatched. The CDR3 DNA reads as TGTGCCAGCACTCACATAGCCGGGACAGGGGGGCACGAGCAGTACTTC. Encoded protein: CASTHIAGTGGHEQYF.

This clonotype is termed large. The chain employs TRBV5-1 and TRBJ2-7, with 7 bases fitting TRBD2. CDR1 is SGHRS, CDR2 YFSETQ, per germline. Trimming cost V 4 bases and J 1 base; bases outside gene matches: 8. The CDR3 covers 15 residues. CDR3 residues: CASSDTAGLSYEQYF. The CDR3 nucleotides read TGCGCCAGCAGCGACACAGCGGGACTTTCCTACGAGCAGTACTTC.

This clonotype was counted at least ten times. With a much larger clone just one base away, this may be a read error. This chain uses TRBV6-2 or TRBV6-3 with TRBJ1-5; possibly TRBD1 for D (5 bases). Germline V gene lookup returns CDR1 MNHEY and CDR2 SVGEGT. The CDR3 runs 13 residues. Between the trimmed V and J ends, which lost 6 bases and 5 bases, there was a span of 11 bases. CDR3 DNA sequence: TGTGCCAGCAGGCTCCAGGGTCATCAGCCCCAGCATTTT. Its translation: CASRLQGHQPQHF.

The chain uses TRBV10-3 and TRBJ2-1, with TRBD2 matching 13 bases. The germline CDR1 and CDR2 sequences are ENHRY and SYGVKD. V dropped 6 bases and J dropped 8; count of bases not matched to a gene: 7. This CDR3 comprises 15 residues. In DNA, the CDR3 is TGTGCCATCAGCGCCGGACTAGCGGGAGTGGATGAGCAGTTCTTC. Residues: CAISAGLAGVDEQFF.

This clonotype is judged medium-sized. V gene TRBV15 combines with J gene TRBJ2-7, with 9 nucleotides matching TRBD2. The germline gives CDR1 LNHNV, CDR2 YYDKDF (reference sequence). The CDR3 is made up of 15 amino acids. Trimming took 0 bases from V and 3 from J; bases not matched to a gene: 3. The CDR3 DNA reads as TGTGCCACCAGCAGAGATCAGCGGGGGGACTACGAGCAGTACTTC. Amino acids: CATSRDQRGDYEQYF.

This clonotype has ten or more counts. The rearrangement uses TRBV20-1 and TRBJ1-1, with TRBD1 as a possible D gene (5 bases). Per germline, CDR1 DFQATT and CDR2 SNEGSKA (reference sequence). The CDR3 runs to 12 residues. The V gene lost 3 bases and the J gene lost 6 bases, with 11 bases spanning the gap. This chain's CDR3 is CSARASGAEAFF. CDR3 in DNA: TGCAGTGCTAGGGCTTCGGGGGCTGAAGCTTTCTTT.

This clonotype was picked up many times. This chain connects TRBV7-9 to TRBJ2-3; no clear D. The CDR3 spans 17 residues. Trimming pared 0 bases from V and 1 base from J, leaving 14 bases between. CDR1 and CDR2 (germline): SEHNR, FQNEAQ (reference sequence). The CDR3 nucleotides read TGTGCCAGCAGCTTAGCGTTCGGCCAATTACGCACAGATACGCAGTATTTT. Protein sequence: CASSLAFGQLRTDTQYF.

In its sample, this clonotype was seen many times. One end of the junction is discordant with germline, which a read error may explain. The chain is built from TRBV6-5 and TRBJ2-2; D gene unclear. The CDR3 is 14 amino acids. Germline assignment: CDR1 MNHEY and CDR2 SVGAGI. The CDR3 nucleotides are TGTGCCAGCAGTCACTCCTACAGAACCGGGGAGCTGTTTTTT. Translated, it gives CASSHSYRTGELFF.

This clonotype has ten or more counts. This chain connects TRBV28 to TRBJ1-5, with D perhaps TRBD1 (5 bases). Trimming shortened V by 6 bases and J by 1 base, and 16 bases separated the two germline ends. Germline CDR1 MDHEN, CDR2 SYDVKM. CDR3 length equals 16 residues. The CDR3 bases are TGTGCCAGCAGAACAGCAGGGTTTGGGAGCAATCAGCCCCAGCATTTT. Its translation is CASRTAGFGSNQPQHF.